Described below is a single T cell receptor beta chain sequence and its context. Per the study methods: For nucleated cells, counts were estimated from reference gene primer amplification. The data were produced by immunoSEQ multiplex PCR, yet TCRdb's version contains in-frame clones alone and is incomplete. V and J calls and clone size come straight from that table; D and trimming were deduced from the DNA. The data contain 100,000 to 120,000 clones, roughly 79% of them seen just once; the ten biggest clones take up 8% to 10%. This record belongs to a study of blood T cell repertoires in COVID-19. Study overall: COVID-19 samples, acute and convalescent, were from the United States, Italy and Spain. PBMCs, B-cell-depleted T cells, or T cells were the source of the cDNA or gDNA that made up the material.

The receptor's source is a woman between 65 and 79 years old with acute or convalescent COVID-19. The sample consisted of peripheral blood.

This chain's CDR3 is CASSEHRDSGNTIYF. The CDR3 DNA follows: TGCGCCAGCAGTGAACACAGGGATTCTGGAAACACCATATATTTT. The genes are TRBV10-1 and TRBJ1-3; D is possibly TRBD1 (6 bases). Germline V gene data show CDR1 as WNHNN and CDR2 as SYGVQD (reference sequence). Trimming removed 3 bases at V and 1 base at J, with 10 bases between. This CDR3 spans 15 amino acids.